This is a list of T cell receptor beta chains from one sample in a study of blood T cells in healthy people across ages. TCRdb analysed the 5' RACE reads with MiXCR anew, one entry per CDR3 protein. This sample carries hundreds of thousands of distinct CDR3 sequences, roughly half of them seen once, and the ten largest clones take approximately 12%. The specimen sequenced was blood. The receptors originated from an elderly woman in good health. Both conserved end residues are part of each CDR3. D genes are given only for firm matches. Expanded clones are given a class, and other clones once, few, many or no size at all.

J gene	D gene	clone size	V gene	CDR3 protein	CDR3 DNA
TRBJ1-2	.	.	TRBV6-1	CASSESLAREGYGYTF	TGTGCCAGCAGTGAATCTCTGGCCCGAGAGGGTTATGGCTACACCTTC
TRBJ1-3	.	few	TRBV4-2	CASSQGGGGDNTIYF	TGTGCCAGCAGCCAAGGGGGGGGCGGGGACAACACCATATATTTT
TRBJ2-2	.	.	TRBV3-1	CASSQVIRSGELFF	TGTGCCAGCAGCCAAGTGATCCGTTCCGGGGAGCTGTTTTTT
TRBJ2-1	TRBD1	many	TRBV18	CASSPGQGVYNEQFF	TGTGCCAGCTCACCGGGACAGGGGGTTTACAATGAGCAGTTCTTC
TRBJ1-4	.	.	TRBV5-6	CASSEDSLNEKLFF	TGTGCCAGCAGCGAGGACAGCCTTAATGAAAAACTGTTTTTT
TRBJ2-1	.	many	TRBV5-1	CASRRDSYNEQFF	TGCGCCAGCCGGAGGGACAGTTACAATGAGCAGTTCTTC
TRBJ2-1	TRBD2	.	TRBV4-1	CASSQEGLAAYNEQFF	TGCGCCAGCAGCCAAGAGGGACTAGCGGCCTACAATGAGCAGTTCTTC
TRBJ2-3	TRBD1	few	TRBV24-1	CATSDDRGTDTQYF	TGTGCCACCAGTGATGACAGGGGCACAGATACGCAGTATTTT
TRBJ1-5	TRBD1	.	TRBV29-1	CSVGGQGTGQPQHF	TGCAGCGTGGGCGGACAGGGAACGGGTCAGCCCCAGCATTTT
TRBJ2-6	.	.	TRBV28	CASSSPRRANVLTF	TGTGCCAGCAGTTCGCCCAGACGGGCCAACGTCCTGACTTTC
TRBJ2-7	.	.	TRBV29-1	CSVRASSYEQYF	TGCAGCGTTAGGGCTAGCTCCTACGAGCAGTACTTC
TRBJ2-1	TRBD2	.	TRBV7-3	CASSFLAGANNEQFF	TGTGCCAGCAGCTTTCTAGCGGGGGCCAACAATGAGCAGTTCTTC
TRBJ1-4	.	few	TRBV27	CAVKSWGAAEKLFF	TGTGCCGTTAAAAGTTGGGGGGCTGCTGAAAAACTGTTTTTT